This TCR beta chain was recovered during a study of post-analysis software for immune sequencing data (dated by TCRdb to about 2015). In terms of the full investigation: The recorded disease courses included relapsing-remitting, secondary progressive and progressive-relapsing multiple sclerosis, and some patients had no subtype annotation. The patient repertoires were set against 10 to 11 previously published healthy control repertoires from donors whose ages ranged from about 6 to 25 years. A subset of samples was prepared in parallel using single-end sample barcoding, then pooled and co-amplified after Illumina adapter ligation. General conclusions and limits of the study: Multiple sclerosis patients had significantly lower normalized Chao1 diversity than controls, a result that suggests substantial peripheral T-cell clonal expansion. The multiple sclerosis patient group was slightly younger than the control group. Four to six TRBV segments, including TRBV5-6, TRBV5-1 and TRBV20-1, were significantly more frequent in patients than controls. Direct clustering with F measure revealed strong co-clustering of samples prepared in the same batch, which led to a batch-effect correction.

To demonstrate the VDJtools post-analysis software, the study profiled TCR beta repertoires from the peripheral blood of about 13 young patients with multiple sclerosis. Multiple sclerosis patients were children and adolescents aged about 6 to 17 years. The method behind the library was PCR. The sample was run on an Illumina HiSeq 2500. Unique molecular identifiers were incorporated into TCR beta cDNA libraries to reduce PCR and sequencing biases. Roughly 500,000 cDNA molecules were obtained for every 1 to 10 million input T cells, so each molecule roughly corresponded to one T cell. Patient libraries were prepared and sequenced with the same protocol used for the earlier healthy control dataset. Within a given batch, samples were prepared together, multiplexed and sequenced on the same HiSeq lane. Per the authors' processing: MIGEC handled the raw barcoded reads, throwing out single-read molecular identifier groups before consensus assembly and CDR3 extraction. Clonotype tables were post-analysed with VDJtools, normalizing diversity by down-sampling all datasets to the smallest sample size. Repertoire overlap clustering matched CDR3 amino acid but not nucleotide sequences to correct batch-related cross-sample contamination. Using fastp at Q25 and MiXCR, TCRdb reprocessed the public reads and kept productive beta chains. Entries are consolidated by CDR3 protein sequence, retaining the most common genes and DNA. The V and J calls, along with clone size, are taken from TCRdb and not from the paper's own processing. The sample contains around 770,000 distinct CDR3 sequences, under 60% of them found a single time. Roughly 5.2% of the sample comes from the top ten.

In regard to this clonotype: Its antigen target is currently unknown. No qualities accompany the bases; no much larger clone lies one base away.

The junction shows trimming of 2 bases on V and 13 bases on J, plus 10 bases between the germline ends. The germline V gene gives CDR1 as SGHRS and CDR2 as YFSETQ. The CDR3 holds 11 amino acids from the cysteine to the phenylalanine. The kept DNA is CDR3 alone, 33 bases in frame from the first base. The source material was blood. The chain links TRBV5-1 with TRBJ2-4; the D region is possibly TRBD1 or TRBD2, each matching across 5 bases. The sequence was collected from a girl aged 10 to 17 with multiple sclerosis. Read as DNA, the sequence is TGCGCCAGCAGCTTCTTGGGGGACCAGTACTTC. This translates into CASSFLGDQYF.